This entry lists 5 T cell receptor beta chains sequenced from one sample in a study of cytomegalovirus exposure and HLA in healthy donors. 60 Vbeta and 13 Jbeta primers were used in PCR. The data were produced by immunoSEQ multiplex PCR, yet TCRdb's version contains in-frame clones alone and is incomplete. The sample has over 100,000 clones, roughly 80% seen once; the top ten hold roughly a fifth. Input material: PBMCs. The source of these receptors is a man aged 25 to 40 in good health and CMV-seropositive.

The CDR3 protein is CASSERAGTVRDSPLHF. Written as DNA, the CDR3 is TGTGCCAGCAGTGAACGGGCGGGGACAGTGAGGGATTCACCCCTCCACTTT. The chain couples TRBV25-1 to TRBJ1-6, with 7 positions matching TRBD1. The CDR3 totals 17 residues. Per germline, CDR1 MGHDK and CDR2 SYGVNS. With V trimmed by 2 bases and J by 8 bases, 12 bases remained unmatched.

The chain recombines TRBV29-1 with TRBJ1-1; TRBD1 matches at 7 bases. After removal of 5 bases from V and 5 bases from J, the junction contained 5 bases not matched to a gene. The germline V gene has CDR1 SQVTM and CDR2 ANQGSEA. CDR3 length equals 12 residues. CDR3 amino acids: CSVRDRGTEAFF. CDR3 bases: TGCAGCGTTCGGGACAGAGGGACTGAAGCTTTCTTT.

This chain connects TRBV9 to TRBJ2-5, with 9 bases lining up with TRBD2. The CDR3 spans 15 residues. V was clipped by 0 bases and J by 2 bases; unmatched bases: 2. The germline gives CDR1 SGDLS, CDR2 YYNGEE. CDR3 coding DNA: TGTGCCAGCAGCGTAGAGGCGGGGGGGCAAGAGACCCAGTACTTC. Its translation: CASSVEAGGQETQYF.

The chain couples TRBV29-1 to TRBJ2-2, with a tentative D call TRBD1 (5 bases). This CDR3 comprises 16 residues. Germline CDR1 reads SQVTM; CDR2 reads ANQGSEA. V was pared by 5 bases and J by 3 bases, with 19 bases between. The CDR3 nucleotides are TGCAGCGTTCTCTATCTGGAAGGGGTGGACACCGGGGAGCTGTTTTTT. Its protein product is CSVLYLEGVDTGELFF.

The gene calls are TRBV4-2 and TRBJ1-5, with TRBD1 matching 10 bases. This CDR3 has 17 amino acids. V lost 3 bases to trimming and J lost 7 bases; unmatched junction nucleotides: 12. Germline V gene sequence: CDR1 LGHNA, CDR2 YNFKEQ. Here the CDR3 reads CASSQAPGTGVGQPQHF. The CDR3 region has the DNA TGTGCCAGCAGCCAGGCGCCCGGGACAGGGGTTGGACAGCCCCAGCATTTT.